The 17 T cell receptor beta chains below come from one sample, sequenced in a study of cytomegalovirus exposure and HLA in healthy donors. PCR was performed using 60 Vbeta and 13 Jbeta primers. Clones were sequenced by immunoSEQ multiplex PCR, and TCRdb holds only the in-frame ones, with some missing. The sample has about 150,000 clones; 70% to 85% are singletons. The source material was PBMCs. The receptors derive from a male donor in good health and CMV-seronegative.

The V gene is TRBV6-6, the J gene TRBJ2-7; tentatively, D is TRBD1 (6 bases). This CDR3 region has 13 residues. CDR1 is MNHNY and CDR2 is SVGAGI in the germline V gene (reference sequence). V was clipped by 6 bases and J by 6 bases, with 15 bases between them. In DNA, the CDR3 is TGTGCCAGCAGACCCAAGAACAGGGTCGAGCAGTACTTC. It codes for CASRPKNRVEQYF.

The chain couples TRBV10-3 to TRBJ1-2; 8 bases match TRBD1. CDR1 and CDR2 (germline): ENHRY, SYGVKD. This CDR3 region has 13 residues. The junction had 0 bases not matched to a gene; V was cut back by 2 bases and J by 4 bases. This chain's CDR3 is CAISEGQGYGYTF. In DNA form, the CDR3 reads TGTGCCATCAGTGAGGGACAGGGCTATGGCTACACCTTC.

The gene calls are TRBV7-2 and TRBJ1-2; 8 nucleotides line up with TRBD1. Germline CDR1 reads SGHTA; CDR2 reads FQGNSA. V shed 1 base, J shed 4 bases, and the junction held 2 bases outside the gene matches. This CDR3 has 14 residues. DNA of the CDR3: TGTGCCAGCAGCTTAGGACAGGGGTTCTATGGCTACACCTTC. Translated: CASSLGQGFYGYTF.

The rearrangement joins TRBV27 to TRBJ1-3, with 7 bases fitting TRBD1. This CDR3 is built from 14 residues. Germline-derived CDR1 and CDR2 are MNHEY and SMNVEV (reference sequence). J was trimmed by 2 bases and V by 6 bases; bases with no gene match: 4. CDR3 region: CASRTGVAGNTIYF. CDR3 in DNA: TGTGCCAGCAGAACAGGGGTTGCTGGAAACACCATATATTTT.

The chain links TRBV29-1 to TRBJ2-2; tentative D call: TRBD2 (6 bases). Germline lookup yields CDR1 SQVTM and CDR2 ANQGSEA. The CDR3 totals 13 residues. V lost 4 bases, J lost 4 bases, and 10 bases lay in between. The CDR3 nucleotides are TGCAGCGTTGTCTGGAGGGGCACCGGGGAGCTGTTTTTT. It codes for CSVVWRGTGELFF.

V usage is TRBV7-6 and J usage is TRBJ2-7, with a weak D call TRBD2 (5 bases). V shed 1 base and J shed 2 bases, with 12 bases lying between them. This CDR3 comprises 15 residues. Germline CDR1 is SGHVS and CDR2 is FNYEAQ. CDR3: CASSLDMPGTYEQYF. The CDR3 DNA sequence: TGTGCCAGCAGCTTAGATATGCCGGGGACCTACGAGCAGTACTTC.

CDR3 region: CASSIAGLDGYTF. The CDR3 DNA reads as TGTGCCAGCAGCATCGCAGGGTTAGACGGCTACACCTTC. This chain connects TRBV25-1 to TRBJ1-2, with D possibly matching TRBD1 (5 bases). Trimming shortened V by 6 bases and J by 8 bases, and 16 bases separated the two germline ends. The germline CDR1 and CDR2 sequences are MGHDK and SYGVNS. The CDR3 contains 13 residues.

This chain uses TRBV9 with TRBJ2-6, with 7 bases fitting TRBD1. V dropped 3 bases and J dropped 0; count of bases not matched to a gene: 6. The germline CDR1 and CDR2 sequences are SGDLS and YYNGEE. The CDR3 is made up of 17 amino acids. CDR3 region: CASSAPGQTSGANVLTF. As DNA, the CDR3 is TGTGCCAGCAGCGCACCGGGACAGACCTCTGGGGCCAACGTCCTGACTTTC.

The V and J genes are TRBV19 and TRBJ2-1; a possible D gene is TRBD2 (7 bases). Between the trimmed V and J ends, which lost 3 bases and 4 bases, there was a span of 13 bases. The CDR3 runs to 15 residues. Germline CDR1 reads LNHDA; CDR2 reads SQIVND (reference sequence). The CDR3 DNA sequence: TGTGCCAGTAGTATGGGGGCTAGCGGTTACAATGAGCAGTTCTTC. It specifies CASSMGASGYNEQFF.

This sequence joins TRBV7-9 and TRBJ2-2; TRBD2 matches 8 bases. The CDR3 runs 18 residues. Trimming cost V 2 bases and J 3 bases; bases outside gene matches: 11. Germline lookup yields CDR1 SEHNR and CDR2 FQNEAQ (reference sequence). CDR3 coding DNA: TGTGCCAGCAGCTTATCTCGCGGGGGGCTTCAGTACACCGGGGAGCTGTTTTTT. Translated: CASSLSRGGLQYTGELFF.

The CDR3 DNA follows: TGTGCCAGTAGTATAGATAGTATAGGAGCGGCGAGCACAGATACGCAGTATTTT. Protein sequence: CASSIDSIGAASTDTQYF. The V gene is TRBV19, the J gene TRBJ2-3; D is possibly TRBD2 (5 bases). CDR1 is LNHDA, CDR2 SQIVND, per germline (reference sequence). V was shortened by 0 bases and J by 0 bases, with 16 bases between the two germline ends. This CDR3 is 18 amino acids long. The full variable domain, completed using reference TRBV19 and TRBJ2-3, is DGGITQSPKYLFRKEGQNVTLSCEQNLNHDAMYWYRQDPGQGLRLIYYSQIVNDFQKGDIAEGYSVSREKKESFPLTVTSAQKNPTAFYLCASSIDSIGAASTDTQYFGPGTRLTVL.

CDR3 sequence: CASSVGLAGGTGELFF. DNA of the CDR3: TGTGCCAGCAGCGTGGGACTAGCGGGGGGGACCGGGGAGCTGTTTTTT. The genes are TRBV5-4 and TRBJ2-2, with 16 bases lining up with TRBD2. The germline CDR1 and CDR2 sequences are SGHNT and YYREEE (reference sequence). This CDR3 is 16 amino acids long. V was clipped by 4 bases and J by 5 bases; unmatched bases: 2.

The sample holds a few counts of this clone. The chain recombines TRBV7-9 with TRBJ2-2, with D possibly matching TRBD2 (5 bases). The V gene lost 5 bases and the J gene lost 7 bases, with 14 bases spanning the gap. This CDR3 comprises 14 residues. Germline V gene sequence: CDR1 SEHNR, CDR2 FQNEAQ (reference sequence). DNA of the CDR3: TGTGCCAGCAGCGCACTGGGGAGCGACGGGGAGCTGTTTTTT. Its protein is CASSALGSDGELFF.

The chain employs TRBV7-2 and TRBJ1-2; unclear D gene. V lost 4 bases, J lost 3 bases, and 15 bases lay in between. The germline V gene encodes CDR1 SGHTA and CDR2 FQGNSA. CDR3 length: 15 residues. CDR3 region: CASSSPWAAYYGYTF. The CDR3 coding sequence is TGTGCCAGCAGCTCCCCGTGGGCCGCTTACTATGGCTACACCTTC.

The chain couples TRBV7-2 to TRBJ2-7, with 14 bases matching TRBD2. Unmatched junction bases numbered 6, after V lost 1 base and J lost 4 bases. The CDR3 sequence is 17 residues long. Germline CDR1 and CDR2: SGHTA and FQGNSA. CDR3 protein: CASSLVGGTSGSYEQYF. As DNA, the CDR3 is TGTGCCAGCAGCTTAGTAGGGGGGACTAGCGGGAGTTACGAGCAGTACTTC. Full variable domain (remainder filled in from reference TRBV7-2 and TRBJ2-7): GAGVSQSPSNKVTEKGKDVELRCDPISGHTALYWYRQSLGQGLEFLIYFQGNSAPDKSGLPSDRFSAERTGGSVSTLTIQRTQQEDSAVYLCASSLVGGTSGSYEQYFGPGTRLTVT.

The chain uses TRBV20-1 and TRBJ1-2; D call uncertain. Trimming left V 5 bases short and J 7 bases short, with 11 bases between. Germline values: CDR1 DFQATT, CDR2 SNEGSKA (reference sequence). The CDR3 is made up of 11 amino acids. CDR3 loop: CSAAEGSGYTF. CDR3 bases: TGCAGTGCTGCTGAGGGAAGTGGCTACACCTTC.

The chain is built from TRBV10-3 and TRBJ2-7; TRBD2 is a possible D gene (6 bases). V was cut by 3 bases and J by 9 bases, with 21 bases left in between. The CDR3 is 15 amino acids. Per the germline V gene, CDR1 is ENHRY and CDR2 is SYGVKD. In DNA form, the CDR3 reads TGTGCCATCAGTGAAGGGCAGGGCGGCGGACTACTGCAGTACTTC. As protein: CAISEGQGGGLLQYF.